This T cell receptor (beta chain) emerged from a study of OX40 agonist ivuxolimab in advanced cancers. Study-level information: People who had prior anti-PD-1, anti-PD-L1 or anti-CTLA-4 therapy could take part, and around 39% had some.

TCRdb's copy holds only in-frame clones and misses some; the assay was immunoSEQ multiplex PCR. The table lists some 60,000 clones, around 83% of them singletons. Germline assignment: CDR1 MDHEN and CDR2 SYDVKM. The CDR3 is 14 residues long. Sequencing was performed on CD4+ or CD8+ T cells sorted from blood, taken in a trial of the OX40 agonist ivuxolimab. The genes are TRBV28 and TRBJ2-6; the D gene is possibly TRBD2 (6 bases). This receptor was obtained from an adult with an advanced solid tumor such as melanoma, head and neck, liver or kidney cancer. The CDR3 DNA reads TGTGCAGCTATTCCGGCGGGAGGGGCCAACGTCCTGACTTTC. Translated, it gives CAAIPAGGANVLTF.